These 9 T cell receptor beta chains share one sample of origin, sequenced in a study of T cell changes during pregnancy in multiple sclerosis (dated by TCRdb to between 2018 and 2021). The protocol used for the library was the immunoSEQ multiplex PCR assay. Entries here come from immuneACCESS through TCRdb and include only in-frame sequences with V and J called. Some clones fail to appear in such tables; in the studies checked, an unresolved V gene covers under half of the shortfall, and the cause of the remainder is unknown. Within this sample are 75,000 to 80,000 clones, with 75% to 90% of them counted one time only. The biggest ten clones account for approximately 2% of the sample. This specimen was peripheral blood, taken before pregnancy. These TCRs come from a female donor with multiple sclerosis, enrolled in a pregnancy study.

The chain is built from TRBV5-6 and TRBJ2-7; D may be TRBD2 (6 bases). Deletions cut 2 bases from V and 3 bases from J, with 12 bases between. The CDR3 length is 14 residues. The germline V gene has CDR1 SGHDT and CDR2 YYEEEE. The CDR3 loop reads CASSLYREYYEQYF. The CDR3 nucleotides are TGTGCCAGCAGCTTATACCGGGAGTACTACGAGCAGTACTTC. Variable domain in full (rest from reference TRBV5-6 and TRBJ2-7): DAGVTQSPTHLIKTRGQQVTLRCSPKSGHDTVSWYQQALGQGPQFIFQYYEEEERQRGNFPDRFSGHQFPNYSSELNVNALLLGDSALYLCASSLYREYYEQYFGPGTRLTVT.

The V call is TRBV7-3, the J call TRBJ2-7; a weak D match, TRBD2 (6 bases). V was clipped by 4 bases and J by 4 bases, with 14 bases between them. Germline values: CDR1 SGHTA, CDR2 FQGTGA. The CDR3 spans 14 residues. For the CDR3, the DNA is TGTGCCAGCAGCTCGGGGGTAAGTACTTACGAGCAGTACTTC. Its translation is CASSSGVSTYEQYF.

In this sample, this clone turned up once. At one boundary the junction diverges from the germline segment, which might be a read error. The chain uses TRBV5-5 and TRBJ2-7, with 8 bases identical to TRBD1. The CDR3 length is 15 residues. CDR1 SGHKS and CDR2 YYEKEE come from the germline V gene (reference sequence). The CDR3 protein is CASSRRDRLVYVQYF. The DNA for the CDR3 is TGTGCCAGCAGCCGAAGGGACAGGCTGGTTTACGTGCAGTACTTC.

CDR3 sequence: CASSSPHAPGGYGYTF. The CDR3 bases are TGTGCCAGCAGCTCCCCACACGCTCCCGGGGGCTATGGCTACACCTTC. The gene calls are TRBV13 and TRBJ1-2, with TRBD1 as a possible D gene (5 bases). This CDR3 is built from 16 residues. Trimming took 4 bases from V and 4 from J, leaving 19 bases between them. The V gene's germline CDR1 is PRHDT and CDR2 FYEKMQ (reference sequence).

V gene TRBV29-1 combines with J gene TRBJ1-2; TRBD1 agrees at 8 bases. V trimming: 6 bases; J trimming: 5 bases; junction bases outside the gene matches: 5. This CDR3 region has 12 residues. The germline gives CDR1 SQVTM, CDR2 ANQGSEA. The CDR3 spells CSVPTGGYGYTF. The CDR3 DNA sequence: TGCAGCGTGCCCACAGGGGGGTATGGCTACACCTTC.

CDR3 nucleotide sequence: TGTGCCAGCAGAGGAAGGGGCCGAAATTCACCCCTCCACTTT. Translated: CASRGRGRNSPLHF. The chain links TRBV6-4 to TRBJ1-6; D is perhaps TRBD1 (5 bases). The CDR3 is made up of 14 amino acids. Germline CDR1 and CDR2: MRHNA and SNTAGT. The V end lost 6 bases, the J end lost 7 bases, and 13 bases lay between the germline ends.

The chain recombines TRBV19 with TRBJ2-3, with a tentative D call TRBD2 (7 bases). This CDR3 has 15 amino acids. With 6 bases removed from V and 2 bases from J, the gap between germline ends came to 15 bases. CDR1 is LNHDA and CDR2 is SQIVND in the germline V gene (reference sequence). The CDR3 region is CASSLPGGPTDTQYF. DNA for the CDR3: TGTGCCAGTAGCCTCCCGGGGGGCCCCACAGATACGCAGTATTTT.

The chain recombines TRBV6-7 with TRBJ1-2; unclear D gene. TRBV6-7 falls under the ORF class, with uncertain function. The V gene lost 5 bases and the J gene lost 3 bases, with 13 bases spanning the gap. The CDR3 runs to 14 residues. This CDR3 is CASSPQTQDYGYTF. The CDR3 DNA is TGTGCCAGCAGTCCGCAAACTCAGGACTATGGCTACACCTTC.

V and J are TRBV7-2 and TRBJ1-2; 9 bases map to TRBD1. J gave up 8 bases and V 7 bases, and 17 bases lay outside the gene matches. This CDR3 comprises 16 residues. The germline gives CDR1 SGHTA, CDR2 FQGNSA. The CDR3 nucleotides read TGTGCCAGCATAACGACAGGGGGGTCCCCCTCTGAAGGCTACACCTTC. It yields the protein CASITTGGSPSEGYTF.